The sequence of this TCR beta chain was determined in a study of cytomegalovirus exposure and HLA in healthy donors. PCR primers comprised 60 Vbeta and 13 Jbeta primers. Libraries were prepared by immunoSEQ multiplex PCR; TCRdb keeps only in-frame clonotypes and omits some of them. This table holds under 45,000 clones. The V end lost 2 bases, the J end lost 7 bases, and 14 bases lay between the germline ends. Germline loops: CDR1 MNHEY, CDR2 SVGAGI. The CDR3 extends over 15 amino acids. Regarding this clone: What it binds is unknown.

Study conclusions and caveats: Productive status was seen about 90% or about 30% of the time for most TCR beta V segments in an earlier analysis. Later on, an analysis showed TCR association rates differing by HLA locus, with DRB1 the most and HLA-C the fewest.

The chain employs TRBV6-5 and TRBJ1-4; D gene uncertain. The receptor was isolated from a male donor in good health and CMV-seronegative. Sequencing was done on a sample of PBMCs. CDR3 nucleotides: TGTGCCAGCAGTTACACCCCGGAGTTACGTGAAAAACTGTTTTTT. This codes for CASSYTPELREKLFF.